One and the same sample provided the 5 T cell receptor beta chains below, sequenced in a study of cytomegalovirus exposure and HLA in healthy donors. The PCR used 60 Vbeta and 13 Jbeta primers. The protocol was immunoSEQ multiplex PCR, while the TCRdb copy is restricted to in-frame clones and leaves out a portion. The listing contains approximately 70,000 clones. Sequencing was performed on PBMCs. The receptor source for this set is a woman aged 40 to 49 in good health and CMV-seropositive.

As for this clone: One junction end does not reproduce the germline sequence, and a read error may be involved. V usage is TRBV19 and J usage is TRBJ2-2; D possibly corresponds to TRBD2 (5 bases). CDR1 and CDR2 (germline): LNHDA, SQIVND (reference sequence). The CDR3 runs to 14 residues. This chain's CDR3 is CASTLIALYGKLFF. The DNA of the CDR3 is TGTGCCAGTACACTGATAGCGTTGTACGGGAAGCTGTTTTTT.

The CDR3 is CASSRQAYEQYF. The CDR3 region has the DNA TGTGCCAGCAGTCGACAGGCCTACGAGCAGTACTTC. The chain carries TRBV7-2 and TRBJ2-7, with a possible D match to TRBD1 (6 bases). There are 12 residues in the CDR3. Trimming took 6 bases from V and 2 from J, leaving 8 bases between them. The germline V gene has CDR1 SGHTA and CDR2 FQGNSA.

The rearrangement uses TRBV19 and TRBJ1-2; D gene ambiguous. The CDR3 spans 15 residues. Germline CDR1 is LNHDA and CDR2 is SQIVND (reference sequence). The V gene lost 6 bases and the J gene lost 0 bases, with 14 bases spanning the gap. The CDR3 here is CASRGKPGANYGYTF. The CDR3 DNA sequence: TGTGCCAGTAGAGGAAAACCGGGAGCTAACTATGGCTACACCTTC.

The chain carries TRBV13 and TRBJ2-7; 7 bases are a match to TRBD2. The CDR3 is made up of 15 amino acids. V shed 3 bases, J shed 1 base, and the junction held 6 bases outside the gene matches. CDR1 and CDR2 from the germline V gene are PRHDT and FYEKMQ (reference sequence). In DNA, the CDR3 is TGTGCCAGCAGCTTCAGGCAGCGGGGATCCTACGAGCAGTACTTC. This sequence encodes CASSFRQRGSYEQYF.

The chain couples TRBV2 to TRBJ2-1; 11 nucleotides agree with TRBD2. Germline V gene lookup returns CDR1 SNHLY and CDR2 FYNNEI. The CDR3 is 18 amino acids. V shed 5 bases, J shed 4 bases, and the junction held 13 bases outside the gene matches. CDR3 coding DNA: TGTGCCAGCAGTTCGGGACTAGCGGAAACAGATCTGTACAATGAGCAGTTCTTC. Amino acids: CASSSGLAETDLYNEQFF. Combining the CDR3 with reference TRBV2 and TRBJ2-1 gives the whole variable domain EPEVTQTPSHQVTQMGQEVILRCVPISNHLYFYWYRQILGQKVEFLVSFYNNEISEKSEIFDDQFSVERPDGSNFTLKIRSTKLEDSAMYFCASSSGLAETDLYNEQFFGPGTRLTVL.